Listed here are 11 T cell receptor beta chains from one sample, sequenced in a study of T cell clones after liver transplantation. The method was immunoSEQ multiplex PCR; TCRdb's version includes in-frame clones alone and lacks a portion of them. The profile shows tens of thousands of clones, 80% of them singletons. Sample: CD4+ T cells from blood, taken 12 months after liver transplant. The receptor source for this set is a human patient who received a liver transplant. The T cells may partly be graft donor cells.

In nucleotides, the CDR3 is TGTGCCAGCAGTGAAGACGGCCTAGCCAAAAACATTCAGTACTTC. Translated, it gives CASSEDGLAKNIQYF. V usage is TRBV6-1 and J usage is TRBJ2-4; D remains unclear. The ends were cut back, 1 base at V and 0 bases at J, with 7 bases in the middle. CDR1 is MNHNS, CDR2 SASEGT, per germline. This CDR3 has 15 amino acids.

The genes are TRBV29-1 and TRBJ2-7; D may be TRBD1 or TRBD2 (5 bases each). Trimming removed 7 bases from V and 5 bases from J, with 15 bases in between. CDR1 SQVTM and CDR2 ANQGSEA come from the germline V gene. This CDR3 is built from 12 residues. The CDR3 nucleotides read TGCAGCGCTCTCGGGGACCTACACGAGCAGTACTTC. It encodes CSALGDLHEQYF.

The J gene is TRBJ2-3, the V gene TRBV18, with D possibly matching TRBD2 (5 bases). The CDR3 loop spans 13 amino acids. Germline loops: CDR1 KGHSH, CDR2 LQKENI. V was clipped by 4 bases and J by 0 bases, with 5 bases between them. The CDR3 DNA is TGTGCCAGCTCACGGACTAGCACAGATACGCAGTATTTT. Protein: CASSRTSTDTQYF.

Written as DNA, the CDR3 is TGTGCCAGCAGTCCCTCGTGGGTCCAGAACACTGAAGCTTTCTTT. Its protein is CASSPSWVQNTEAFF. The chain couples TRBV6-6 to TRBJ1-1; D call uncertain. Germline V gene lookup returns CDR1 MNHNY and CDR2 SVGAGI (reference sequence). With 5 bases removed from V and 1 base from J, the gap between germline ends came to 14 bases. This CDR3 has 15 amino acids.

This chain connects TRBV7-2 to TRBJ2-1, with 15 nucleotides matching TRBD2. There are 18 residues in the CDR3. Germline-derived CDR1 and CDR2 are SGHTA and FQGNSA. V trimming: 10 bases; J trimming: 0 bases; junction bases outside the gene matches: 10. CDR3 nucleotide sequence: TGTGCCACTCAGGGAGGGACTAGCGGGAGGAGCTCCTACAATGAGCAGTTCTTC. Translation: CATQGGTSGRSSYNEQFF.

The V gene is TRBV27, the J gene TRBJ2-7; maybe TRBD2 (6 bases). V was cut by 9 bases and J by 3 bases, with 15 bases left in between. The CDR3 has 13 amino acids. CDR1 is MNHEY and CDR2 is SMNVEV in the germline V gene (reference sequence). The CDR3 loop reads CARICGAHYEQYF. The CDR3, as DNA: TGTGCCAGAATCTGCGGGGCCCACTACGAGCAGTACTTC.

This chain connects TRBV6-5 to TRBJ2-7, with 8 bases fitting TRBD2. The V and J ends lost 0 bases and 7 bases, in that order; junction bases with no gene match: 8. The CDR3 contains 15 residues. The germline CDR1 and CDR2 sequences are MNHEY and SVGAGI. CDR3 DNA: TGTGCCAGCAGTTACTCGACGGGAGGGTTTGGAGAGCAGTACTTC. Protein sequence: CASSYSTGGFGEQYF.

The V call is TRBV2, the J call TRBJ2-1; 11 nucleotides align to TRBD1. The CDR3 has 15 amino acids. In germline, CDR1 is SNHLY, CDR2 FYNNEI. V trimming: 7 bases; J trimming: 5 bases; junction bases outside the gene matches: 7. DNA of the CDR3: TGTGCCAGCACCTTGGACAGGGGGCGCGACAATGAGCAGTTCTTC. It specifies CASTLDRGRDNEQFF.

This chain uses TRBV19 with TRBJ1-4, with unresolved D. This CDR3 comprises 15 residues. The germline V and J ends were trimmed by 5 bases and 3 bases, with 13 bases remaining between them. In germline, CDR1 is LNHDA, CDR2 SQIVND (reference sequence). The DNA of the CDR3 is TGTGCCAGTAGTGTTGGGCGTCCGCCTAATGAAAAACTGTTTTTT. It encodes CASSVGRPPNEKLFF.

CDR3 sequence: CASSESGRGTQYF. The CDR3 DNA is TGTGCCAGCAGTGAAAGCGGTCGTGGGACCCAGTACTTC. The chain carries TRBV6-1 and TRBJ2-5; perhaps TRBD2 as D (5 bases). The V end lost 2 bases, the J end lost 7 bases, and 11 bases lay between the germline ends. CDR1 and CDR2 (germline): MNHNS, SASEGT. The CDR3 sequence is 13 residues long.

The chain carries TRBV5-1 and TRBJ2-3; 7 nucleotides match TRBD2. V lost 4 bases to trimming and J lost 0 bases; unmatched junction nucleotides: 8. The CDR3 is 16 residues long. Germline V gives CDR1 SGHRS, CDR2 YFSETQ. The CDR3 is CASSPLADISTDTQYF. DNA for the CDR3: TGCGCCAGCAGCCCCCTAGCGGATATTAGCACAGATACGCAGTATTTT.